Listed below are T cell receptor beta chains from one sample, sequenced in a study of early T cells in non-severe SARS-CoV-2 infection. Each CDR3 protein gets one entry after TCRdb re-called the 5' RACE reads with MiXCR. Among around 80,000 distinct CDR3 sequences, less than 15% were seen once, and the ten largest hold approximately 6%. Source material: whole blood. The receptors were sampled from an adult who was a healthcare worker with PCR-confirmed SARS-CoV-2 infection or an uninfected control (not recorded which). Each CDR3 is given with its conserved first and last residue. D genes are given only for firm matches. Size is stated for part of the rows, as once, few or many counts, or as a class when the clone is expanded.

>.|TRBJ2-7|few|TRBV20-1
TGCAGTGCTACCTACGGACTTCTCTCCTACGAGCAGTACTTC
CSATYGLLSYEQYF
>.|TRBJ2-1|many|TRBV7-9
TGTGCCAGCAGCTTGGATCGTGGTGCCCGTATCTTC
CASSLDRGARIF
>.|TRBJ2-3|few|TRBV7-2
TGTGCCAGCAGCGTCACCGCTTTCGGGCGGAGCACAGATACGCAGTATTTT
CASSVTAFGRSTDTQYF
>.|TRBJ1-5|few|TRBV20-1
TGCAGTACCGCACAAACAGGGTCACGCAACTATAGCAATCAGCCCCAGCATTTT
CSTAQTGSRNYSNQPQHF
>.|TRBJ2-1|.|TRBV20-1
TGCAGTGCCACTCTAGCGAACTCCTACAATGAGCAGTTCTTC
CSATLANSYNEQFF
>.|TRBJ2-2|.|TRBV19
TGTGCCAGTAGTATAGCTCGAGGATCCGCGAACACCGGGGAGCTGTTTTTT
CASSIARGSANTGELFF
>TRBD1|TRBJ2-2|.|TRBV4-1
TGCGCCAGCAGCCTCCGGGACAGGGGGCGAAACGGGGAGCTGTTTTTT
CASSLRDRGRNGELFF
>.|TRBJ2-7|once|TRBV5-5
TGTGCCAGCAGCCCGGGGTTTTCCTACGAGCAGTACTTC
CASSPGFSYEQYF
>TRBD2|TRBJ2-1|few|TRBV10-2
TGCGCCAGCAGTGAGTTTAGAGCGGGAAGGAGCAATGAGCAGTTCTTC
CASSEFRAGRSNEQFF
>.|TRBJ2-1|.|TRBV20-1
TGCAGTGCTAGAGATCATCGGCAGGGGTCCTACAATGAGCAGTTCTTC
CSARDHRQGSYNEQFF
>.|TRBJ1-1|few|TRBV10-3
TGTGCCACCGACGCAGGGAACACTGAAGCTTTCTTT
CATDAGNTEAFF
>.|TRBJ2-1|.|TRBV29-1
TGCAGCGTAGACTTCTACAATGAGCAGTTCTTC
CSVDFYNEQFF
>TRBD1|TRBJ2-7|few|TRBV6-6
TGTGCCAGCAGTTCGACAGGGGGTTGGGATTACGAGCAGTACTTC
CASSSTGGWDYEQYF
>.|TRBJ1-3|few|TRBV2
TGTGCCAGCAGTGAGCGAGGATCTGGAAACACCATATATTTT
CASSERGSGNTIYF
>.|TRBJ1-3|.|TRBV7-9
TGTGCCAGCAGCTCTTTTGTCCGTAGCTCTGGAAACACCATATATTTT
CASSSFVRSSGNTIYF
>TRBD2|TRBJ2-3|few|TRBV15
TGTGCCACCAGCAGAGAAACCTCCGGGACTAGTCTAGATACGCAGTATTTT
CATSRETSGTSLDTQYF
>TRBD2|TRBJ2-1|few|TRBV5-1
TGCGCCAGCAGCGAGTCTCCTAGCGGGGGGGCCGGTGAGCAGTTCTTC
CASSESPSGGAGEQFF
>.|TRBJ1-2|many|TRBV6-1
TGTGCCAGCAGTGAACGACAGGAGACCTATGGCTACACCTTC
CASSERQETYGYTF
>.|TRBJ2-5|many|TRBV28
TGTGCCAGCACCCCGGGGCTGCAAGAGACCCAGTACTTC
CASTPGLQETQYF
>.|TRBJ1-1|.|TRBV29-1
TGCAGCGTAACAGAGAACACTGAAGCTTTCTTT
CSVTENTEAFF
>TRBD2|TRBJ2-1|few|TRBV28
TGTGCCAGCAGTTCCTTAGCGGGAGGGTCCTACAATGAGCAGTTCTTC
CASSSLAGGSYNEQFF
>.|TRBJ2-3|.|TRBV9
TGTGCCAGCAGCGTAGGGGGCTCAGATACGCAGTATTTT
CASSVGGSDTQYF
>.|TRBJ1-3|few|TRBV10-2
TGCGCCAGCAGCCTAGATAGTGGAGGAAACACCATATATTTT
CASSLDSGGNTIYF
>.|TRBJ1-1|few|TRBV7-3
TGTGCCAGCAGCCCATCGGCGGCGAGGAAAGCTTTCTTT
CASSPSAARKAFF